The rows below give T cell receptor beta chains drawn from one sample of a study of shared clonotypes between healthy human individuals. Sequenced by immunoSEQ multiplex PCR; TCRdb stores in-frame clones only, minus some. Of under 1 million clones listed, 90% to 97% are singletons. The material sequenced was naive CD8+ T cells sorted from blood. All receptors derive from a man aged 25 to 40 in good health. Each CDR3 is given with its conserved first and last residue. A D gene is named only where the DNA matches it firmly. A clone size is listed for some rows: how often the clone was seen (once, few, many), or a class if it is expanded.

d_call,j_call,clone_size,v_call,cdr3_nt,cdr3_aa
TRBD2,TRBJ2-7,-,TRBV15,TGTGCCACCGCCCTAGCGGGAGTCTACGAGCAGTACTTC,CATALAGVYEQYF
-,TRBJ1-4,-,TRBV6-5,TGTGCCAGCAGCCCCGGCCCCTATGAAAAACTGTTTTTT,CASSPGPYEKLFF
-,TRBJ2-1,-,TRBV4-1,TGCGCCAGCAGCCAAGTAGACTCCCTCTTAGTCTACAATGAGCAGTTCTTC,CASSQVDSLLVYNEQFF
-,TRBJ2-7,once,TRBV27,TGTGCCAGCAGTTCCGTGGACTTATCCTACGAGCAGTACTTC,CASSSVDLSYEQYF
-,TRBJ1-1,-,TRBV19,TGTGCCATCGCCCCCGCGGGCAGAACTATCTTT,CAIAPAGRTIF
TRBD1,TRBJ1-1,-,TRBV12-5,TGTGCTAGTGGTTTGGTACCCCAAACAGGGGTCGACACTGAAGCTTTCTTT,CASGLVPQTGVDTEAFF
-,TRBJ2-6,-,TRBV6-1,TGTGCCAGCAGTGAAGTTGACCCAGGGCGAACCTCTGGGGCCAACGTCCTGACTTTC,CASSEVDPGRTSGANVLTF
-,TRBJ2-7,-,TRBV5-5,TGTGCCAGCACCCCCGGCGGTCCGTTGACCGAGAACGAGCAGTACTTC,CASTPGGPLTENEQYF
TRBD1,TRBJ1-2,-,TRBV29-1,TGCAGCGTTGAACCCGATCCAGGGGGTGGCGGCTACACCTTC,CSVEPDPGGGGYTF
TRBD2,TRBJ2-1,-,TRBV9,TGTGCCAGCAGCGTTCTAGCGGGAGGTTTCAATGAGCAGTTCTTC,CASSVLAGGFNEQFF
-,TRBJ1-1,-,TRBV7-9,TGTGCCAGCAGCTTAGGTCGGGGGCTGAACACTGAAGCTTTCTTT,CASSLGRGLNTEAFF
TRBD1,TRBJ2-7,-,TRBV5-4,TGTGCCAGCACCGATGACAGGGCTCCCTCCTACGAGCAGTACTTC,CASTDDRAPSYEQYF
TRBD1,TRBJ1-2,-,TRBV2,TGTGCCACGGACAGGGTAGCCTATGGCTACACCTTC,CATDRVAYGYTF
TRBD1,TRBJ2-1,-,TRBV5-5,TGTGCCAGCAGCCTCCGACAGGGGCGCAATGAGCAGTTCTTC,CASSLRQGRNEQFF
-,TRBJ2-7,-,TRBV18,TGTGCCAGCTCACCACACCGGGCCTTCCTGGGGGAGCAGTACTTC,CASSPHRAFLGEQYF
-,TRBJ2-1,-,TRBV7-2,TGTGCCAGCAGCTTCCTAGGGGCTCACAATGAGCAGTTCTTC,CASSFLGAHNEQFF
-,TRBJ2-5,-,TRBV7-9,TGTGCCAGCTCCTACAGGCTCGGGCAAAGTGAGACCCAGTACTTC,CASSYRLGQSETQYF
-,TRBJ1-4,-,TRBV11-2,TGTGCCAGCAGCTTAGAAGTAATAGTTTCAACTAATGAAAAACTGTTTTTT,CASSLEVIVSTNEKLFF
TRBD1,TRBJ1-1,-,TRBV29-1,TGCAGCGTTTTCCGGGACAGGGTAGGGAAAACTGAAGCTTTCTTT,CSVFRDRVGKTEAFF
TRBD1,TRBJ2-1,-,TRBV6-5,TGTGCCAGCAGTTACTCCCCTTCAGACAGGGCCGGTGAGCAGTTCTTC,CASSYSPSDRAGEQFF
TRBD2,TRBJ2-7,-,TRBV5-6,TGTGCCAGCAGCTTAGGAGCGGGAGACTACGAGCAGTACTTC,CASSLGAGDYEQYF
-,TRBJ2-1,-,TRBV27,TGTGCCACAGCCCGATGGGACGATGAGCAGTTCTTC,CATARWDDEQFF
-,TRBJ1-1,-,TRBV7-9,TGTGCCAGCAGCCTCACCGGGGGCATGAACACTGAAGCTTTCTTT,CASSLTGGMNTEAFF
TRBD1,TRBJ2-7,-,TRBV11-2,TGTGCCAGCAGCTTAAGGGGGGACAGGGTTCTCTACGAGCAGTACTTC,CASSLRGDRVLYEQYF